The 28 T cell receptor beta chains in this list originate from one sample, sequenced in a study of cytomegalovirus exposure and HLA in healthy donors. It was with 60 Vbeta and 13 Jbeta primers that the PCR ran. TCRdb's table, derived via immunoSEQ multiplex PCR, lists solely in-frame clones and lacks some. The table has approximately 170,000 clones, roughly 85% seen once; the top ten hold about a tenth. What was sequenced was PBMCs. These receptors originate from a man in his late teens or twenties in good health and CMV-seropositive.

On this clone: Mismatch with germline at one junction end may stem from a read error. V and J are TRBV9 and TRBJ1-1; TRBD1 agrees at 7 bases. The CDR3 runs 14 residues. CDR1 is SGDLS, CDR2 YYNGEE, per germline. The CDR3 spells CASSVETGNSEAFF. The DNA of the CDR3 is TGTGCCAGCAGCGTAGAGACAGGGAACTCTGAAGCTTTCTTT. The whole variable domain, remainder taken from reference TRBV9 and TRBJ1-1, is DSGVTQTPKHLITATGQRVTLRCSPRSGDLSVYWYQQSLDQGLQFLIQYYNGEERAKGNILERFSAQQFPDLHSELNLSSLELGDSALYFCASSVETGNSEAFFGQGTRLTVV.

This chain connects TRBV10-3 to TRBJ1-1, with 9 bases identical to TRBD1. Germline V gene data show CDR1 as ENHRY and CDR2 as SYGVKD. V lost 6 bases and J lost 4; bases outside the gene matches: 9. CDR3 size: 15 residues. The CDR3 coding sequence is TGTGCCATCAGACGGGACAGGGACCTTGTCACTGAAGCTTTCTTT. It translates to CAIRRDRDLVTEAFF.

This clone was detected a few times. J is TRBJ2-1 and V is TRBV6-1; D ambiguous. This CDR3 region has 15 residues. Between the trimmed V and J ends, which lost 1 base and 0 bases, there was a span of 7 bases. From germline, CDR1 is MNHNS and CDR2 SASEGT. The CDR3, as DNA: TGTGCCAGCAGTGAAGAGAGTTACTCCTACAATGAGCAGTTCTTC. Its translation: CASSEESYSYNEQFF.

The chain links TRBV19 to TRBJ2-7; 8 bases line up with TRBD1. Germline V gives CDR1 LNHDA, CDR2 SQIVND (reference sequence). V shed 5 bases and J 3 bases; nucleotides not matched to a gene: 6. The CDR3 runs 14 residues. The CDR3 nucleotides are TGTGCCAGTAGTCAGGGGACAGGACGCTACGAGCAGTACTTC. Protein product: CASSQGTGRYEQYF.

V and J are TRBV27 and TRBJ1-2; D ambiguous. Trimming removed 3 bases from V and 8 bases from J, with 13 bases in between. The CDR3 spans 13 residues. Germline assignment: CDR1 MNHEY and CDR2 SMNVEV (reference sequence). CDR3 sequence reads: CASSFGPGEGYTF. The CDR3 DNA follows: TGTGCCAGCAGTTTTGGTCCCGGAGAAGGCTACACCTTC.

This clone was recorded a few times. The chain recombines TRBV6-1 with TRBJ1-1; 8 bases fit TRBD1. CDR3 length: 14 residues. The V gene end was trimmed by 5 bases and the J gene end by 0 bases; junction bases not matched to a gene: 2. Germline V lookup: CDR1 MNHNS, CDR2 SASEGT. CDR3 bases: TGTGCCAGCAGTTGGACAGGGATGAACACTGAAGCTTTCTTT. It is translated as CASSWTGMNTEAFF.

This clone was observed a handful of times. CDR3 residues: CAWSGIAGANVLTF. In DNA, the CDR3 is TGTGCCTGGAGCGGGATTGCTGGGGCCAACGTCCTGACTTTC. The chain employs TRBV30 and TRBJ2-6; D is possibly TRBD2 (5 bases). Germline CDR1 GTSNPN, CDR2 SVGIG (reference sequence). The germline V and J ends were trimmed by 3 bases and 2 bases, with 8 bases remaining between them. CDR3 size: 14 residues.

The chain carries TRBV18 and TRBJ2-1, with 15 bases that match TRBD2. In germline, CDR1 is KGHSH, CDR2 LQKENI. The CDR3 has 17 residues. V lost 0 bases, J lost 6 bases, and 3 bases stayed unmatched. The CDR3 protein is CASSPPGLAGGSNEQFF. For the CDR3, the DNA is TGTGCCAGCTCACCACCGGGACTAGCGGGAGGCAGCAATGAGCAGTTCTTC. The full variable domain, in which reference TRBV18 and TRBJ2-1 provide the parts outside the CDR3, is NAGVMQNPRHLVRRRGQEARLRCSPMKGHSHVYWYRQLPEEGLKFMVYLQKENIIDESGMPKERFSAEFPKEGPSILRIQQVVRGDSAAYFCASSPPGLAGGSNEQFFGPGTRLTVL.

The CDR3 sequence: CASNPLGGGTTGELFF. CDR3 coding DNA: TGTGCCAGCAACCCCCTTGGGGGGGGAACCACCGGGGAGCTGTTTTTT. This chain joins TRBV27 and TRBJ2-2, with 7 bases aligning to TRBD2. V shed 7 bases, J shed 4 bases, and the junction held 12 bases outside the gene matches. The CDR3 runs to 16 residues. The germline CDR1 and CDR2 sequences are MNHEY and SMNVEV (reference sequence).

The chain recombines TRBV2 with TRBJ1-1; D uncertain. This CDR3 has 10 amino acids. Trimming took off 9 bases at V and 5 bases at J, with 7 bases between the two ends. The germline gives CDR1 SNHLY, CDR2 FYNNEI. The DNA for the CDR3 is TGTGCCAGTGTGAGGACTGAAGCTTTCTTT. It translates to CASVRTEAFF.

V is TRBV19 and J is TRBJ1-4, with TRBD1 as a possible D gene (5 bases). Trimming stripped 6 bases from V and 5 bases from J, with 19 bases between. There are 16 residues in the CDR3. CDR1 and CDR2 (germline): LNHDA, SQIVND (reference sequence). CDR3 nucleotides: TGTGCCAGTAGCCTCGTGGAGGGGTCCCGGAATGAAAAACTGTTTTTT. Protein product: CASSLVEGSRNEKLFF.

The V gene is TRBV15, the J gene TRBJ2-7; TRBD2 matches 7 bases. This CDR3 comprises 14 residues. Germline V gives CDR1 LNHNV, CDR2 YYDKDF (reference sequence). Trimming removed 5 bases from V and 3 bases from J; junction bases left unmatched: 7. CDR3 nucleotides: TGTGCCACCAGCCGGGGAGCGGGAAACTACGAGCAGTACTTC. This translates into CATSRGAGNYEQYF.

The chain is built from TRBV7-2 and TRBJ1-5, with no clear D. The germline V and J ends were trimmed by 4 bases and 4 bases, with 11 bases remaining between them. The CDR3 loop spans 14 amino acids. CDR1 is SGHTA and CDR2 is FQGNSA in the germline V gene. The CDR3 DNA reads as TGTGCCAGCAGCTCGCCGACGGGGAATCAGCCCCAGCATTTT. Translation gives CASSSPTGNQPQHF. Filled out from reference TRBV7-2 and TRBJ1-5, the complete variable domain reads GAGVSQSPSNKVTEKGKDVELRCDPISGHTALYWYRQSLGQGLEFLIYFQGNSAPDKSGLPSDRFSAERTGGSVSTLTIQRTQQEDSAVYLCASSSPTGNQPQHFGDGTRLSIL.

The chain is built from TRBV6-4 and TRBJ2-2, with TRBD2 matching over 10 bases. The germline gives CDR1 MRHNA, CDR2 SNTAGT. This CDR3 is 20 amino acids long. Losses at the gene ends were 4 bases for V and 6 bases for J; bases not matched to a gene: 20. In nucleotides, the CDR3 is TGTGCCAGCAGTGCCCCGAGTTCTAGCGGGAGATTAGTGTTCGCCGGGGAGCTGTTTTTT. Translated: CASSAPSSSGRLVFAGELFF.

The chain uses TRBV6-4 and TRBJ2-7, with 10 nucleotides matching TRBD1. Germline loops: CDR1 MRHNA, CDR2 SNTAGT. CDR3 length equals 16 residues. Trimming removed 5 bases from V and 3 bases from J; junction bases left unmatched: 10. The CDR3 reads CASSPRTGTGDYEQYF. DNA for the CDR3: TGTGCCAGCAGTCCTCGCACCGGGACAGGGGACTACGAGCAGTACTTC.

This chain joins TRBV30 and TRBJ1-2; the D is unclear. Germline V gene lookup returns CDR1 GTSNPN and CDR2 SVGIG (reference sequence). This CDR3 contains 13 residues. Trimming took off 0 bases at V and 4 bases at J, with 9 bases between the two ends. CDR3 residues: CAWSVPGSYGYTF. CDR3 DNA sequence: TGTGCCTGGAGTGTCCCCGGGAGCTATGGCTACACCTTC.

The count of this clone is one. The rearrangement uses TRBV7-2 and TRBJ2-1; TRBD1 is a possible D gene (5 bases). The CDR3 extends over 13 amino acids. Trimming pared 5 bases from V and 7 bases from J, leaving 12 bases between. CDR1 is SGHTA and CDR2 is FQGNSA in the germline V gene. The CDR3 bases are TGTGCCAGCAGCACGACAGATTTGAATGAGCAGTTCTTC. Its protein product is CASSTTDLNEQFF.

The chain recombines TRBV21-1 with TRBJ1-1. TRBV21-1 is tagged as a pseudogene. The length of the CDR3 is 19 residues. CDR3 DNA: TGTGCCAGCAGCCCGACTAGGCAGCCTTCGGGAGGGAGGAACACTGAAGCTTTCTTT. Translating gives CASSPTRQPSGGRNTEAFF.

The chain is built from TRBV11-3 and TRBJ2-7; 7 bases agree with TRBD1. Trimming cost V 5 bases and J 6 bases; bases outside gene matches: 7. The CDR3 length is 13 residues. Germline lookup yields CDR1 SGHNT and CDR2 YENEEA. CDR3 region: CASSPPDRAEQYF. The CDR3 nucleotides read TGTGCCAGCAGCCCCCCTGACAGGGCCGAGCAGTACTTC.

This clone showed up just once. The rearrangement uses TRBV28 and TRBJ1-2; 7 nucleotides align to TRBD1. CDR1 MDHEN and CDR2 SYDVKM come from the germline V gene. The CDR3 loop spans 16 amino acids. The J segment lost 0 bases and the V segment lost 5 bases, leaving 9 bases of the junction unmatched. The CDR3 DNA is TGTGCCAGCAGTGCCTACACAGGGGCGTCTAACTATGGCTACACCTTC. This sequence encodes CASSAYTGASNYGYTF.

For this clone: Without the conserved terminal phenylalanine or tryptophan, this CDR3 likely stems from a read error. The rearrangement links TRBV6-1 to TRBJ1-6; 9 nucleotides line up with TRBD1. Germline V gives CDR1 MNHNS, CDR2 SASEGT. This CDR3 comprises 15 residues. V gave up 1 base and J gave up 5 bases; unmatched junction bases: 0. Here the CDR3 DNA reads TGTGCCAGCAGTGAAGGGACAGGGGATAATTCACCCCTCCACCTT. Protein product: CASSEGTGDNSPLHL.

V gene TRBV19 combines with J gene TRBJ1-5; possible D gene TRBD1, 5 bases. The V gene lost 3 bases and the J gene lost 0 bases, with 9 bases spanning the gap. The V gene's germline CDR1 is LNHDA and CDR2 SQIVND (reference sequence). The CDR3 covers 15 residues. CDR3 in amino acids: CASSIFRGSNQPQHF. For the CDR3, the DNA is TGTGCCAGTAGTATCTTTAGGGGTAGCAATCAGCCCCAGCATTTT.

The gene calls are TRBV19 and TRBJ2-3; the D gene is possibly TRBD1 (5 bases). The V gene lost 3 bases and the J gene lost 1 base, with 11 bases spanning the gap. CDR1 is LNHDA and CDR2 is SQIVND in the germline V gene (reference sequence). This CDR3 region has 15 residues. CDR3: CASSIRGRGTDTQYF. For the CDR3, the DNA is TGTGCCAGTAGTATCCGAGGCAGGGGCACAGATACGCAGTATTTT.

V gene TRBV5-1 combines with J gene TRBJ2-3, with TRBD2 identical over 9 bases. There are 16 residues in the CDR3. The V gene end was trimmed by 4 bases and the J gene end by 4 bases; junction bases not matched to a gene: 10. Germline V gene data show CDR1 as SGHRS and CDR2 as YFSETQ. DNA of the CDR3: TGCGCCAGCAGCCCGACCCCTAGCGGGATGGCAGATACGCAGTATTTT. This translates into CASSPTPSGMADTQYF.

V usage is TRBV19 and J usage is TRBJ2-3; 7 bases agree with TRBD2. The ends lost 1 base at V and 2 bases at J; junction bases unmatched: 9. Germline values: CDR1 LNHDA, CDR2 SQIVND (reference sequence). The CDR3 is 17 residues long. The CDR3 DNA reads TGTGCCAGTAGTATAGGGACCGCGGGAGCCACCACAGATACGCAGTATTTT. Translation: CASSIGTAGATTDTQYF.

The CDR3 region is CASSVGGSSYEQYF. In DNA, the CDR3 is TGTGCCAGCAGCGTAGGAGGGTCCTCCTACGAGCAGTACTTC. This chain connects TRBV6-5 to TRBJ2-5; a possible D gene is TRBD2 (6 bases). Gene TRBJ2-7 matches the end of the DNA better, so the J call may be wrong. The CDR3 contains 14 residues. The germline CDR1 and CDR2 sequences are MNHEY and SVGAGI.

V and J are TRBV5-6 and TRBJ2-5; a possible D gene is TRBD2 (6 bases). The length of the CDR3 is 15 residues. CDR1 SGHDT and CDR2 YYEEEE come from the germline V gene. V lost 4 bases, J lost 3 bases, and 16 bases lay in between. Written as DNA, the CDR3 is TGTGCCAGCAGCCAGGTGGCGGGGTCCGAAGAGACCCAGTACTTC. It translates to CASSQVAGSEETQYF.

The chain carries TRBV4-1 and TRBJ2-1; D is perhaps TRBD2 (5 bases). V was cut by 0 bases and J by 6 bases, with 9 bases left in between. Germline-derived CDR1 and CDR2 are MGHRA and YSYEKL. The CDR3 covers 14 residues. The chain's CDR3 is CASSQDPAGNEQFF. CDR3 bases: TGCGCCAGCAGCCAAGACCCCGCGGGCAATGAGCAGTTCTTC.